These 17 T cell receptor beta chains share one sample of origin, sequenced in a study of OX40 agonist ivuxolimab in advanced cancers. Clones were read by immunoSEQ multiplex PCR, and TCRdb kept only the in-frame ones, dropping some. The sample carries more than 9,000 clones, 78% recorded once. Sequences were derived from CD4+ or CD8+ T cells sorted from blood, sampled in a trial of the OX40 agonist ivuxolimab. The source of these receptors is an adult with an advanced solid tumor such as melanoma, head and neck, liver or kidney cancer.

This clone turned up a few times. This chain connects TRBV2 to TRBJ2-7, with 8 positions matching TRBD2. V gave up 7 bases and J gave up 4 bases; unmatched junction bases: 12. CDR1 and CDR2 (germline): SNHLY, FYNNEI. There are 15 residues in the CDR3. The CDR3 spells CASNLGRAGEYEQYF. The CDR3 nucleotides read TGTGCCAGCAATTTGGGGCGAGCGGGAGAGTACGAGCAGTACTTC.

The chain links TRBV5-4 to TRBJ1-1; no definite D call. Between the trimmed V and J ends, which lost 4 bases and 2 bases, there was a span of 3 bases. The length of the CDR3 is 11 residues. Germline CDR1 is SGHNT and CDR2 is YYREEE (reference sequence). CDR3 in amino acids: CASSLNTEAFF. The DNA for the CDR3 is TGTGCCAGCAGCCTCAACACTGAAGCTTTCTTT.

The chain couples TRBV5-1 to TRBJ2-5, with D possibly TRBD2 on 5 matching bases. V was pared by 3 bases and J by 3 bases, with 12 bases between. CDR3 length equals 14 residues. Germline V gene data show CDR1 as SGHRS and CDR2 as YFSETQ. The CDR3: CASSSPGAEETQYF. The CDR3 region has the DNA TGCGCCAGCAGCTCCCCCGGAGCGGAAGAGACCCAGTACTTC.

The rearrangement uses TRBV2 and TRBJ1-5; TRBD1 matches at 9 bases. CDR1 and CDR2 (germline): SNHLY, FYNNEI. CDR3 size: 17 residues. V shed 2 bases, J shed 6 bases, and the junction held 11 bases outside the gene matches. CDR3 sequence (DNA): TGTGCCAGCAGTGAACCAGGGACAGGGAAATGGCTTCAGCCCCAGCATTTT. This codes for CASSEPGTGKWLQPQHF.

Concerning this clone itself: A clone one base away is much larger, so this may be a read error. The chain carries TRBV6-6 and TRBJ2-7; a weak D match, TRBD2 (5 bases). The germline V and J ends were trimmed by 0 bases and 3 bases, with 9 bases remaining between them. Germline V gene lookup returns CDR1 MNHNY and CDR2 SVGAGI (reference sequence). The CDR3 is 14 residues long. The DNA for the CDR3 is TGTGCCAGCAGTTACTCGGGAGAGCACTACGAGCAGTACTTC. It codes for CASSYSGEHYEQYF.

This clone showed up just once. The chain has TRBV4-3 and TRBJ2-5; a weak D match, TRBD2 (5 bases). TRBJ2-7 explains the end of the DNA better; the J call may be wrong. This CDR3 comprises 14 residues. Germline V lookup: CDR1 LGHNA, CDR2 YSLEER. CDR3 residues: CASSQENGADEQYF. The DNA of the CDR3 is TGCGCCAGCAGCCAAGAGAATGGAGCGGACGAGCAGTACTTC.

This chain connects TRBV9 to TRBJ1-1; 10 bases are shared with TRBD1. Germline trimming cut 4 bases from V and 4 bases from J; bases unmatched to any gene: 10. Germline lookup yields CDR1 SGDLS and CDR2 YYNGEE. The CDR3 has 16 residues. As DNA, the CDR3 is TGTGCCAGCAGCCCGACAGGGGGCGAATGGGGCACTGAAGCTTTCTTT. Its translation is CASSPTGGEWGTEAFF.

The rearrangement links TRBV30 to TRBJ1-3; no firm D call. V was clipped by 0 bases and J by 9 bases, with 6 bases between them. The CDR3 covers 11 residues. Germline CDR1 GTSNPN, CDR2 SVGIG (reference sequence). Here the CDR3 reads CAWSVVGTIYF. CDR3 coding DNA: TGTGCCTGGAGTGTAGTGGGCACCATATATTTT. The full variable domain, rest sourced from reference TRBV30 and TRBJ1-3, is SQTIHQWPATLVQPVGSPLSLECTVEGTSNPNLYWYRQAAGRGLQLLFYSVGIGQISSEVPQNLSASRPQDRQFILSSKKLLLSDSGFYLCAWSVVGTIYFGEGSWLTVV.

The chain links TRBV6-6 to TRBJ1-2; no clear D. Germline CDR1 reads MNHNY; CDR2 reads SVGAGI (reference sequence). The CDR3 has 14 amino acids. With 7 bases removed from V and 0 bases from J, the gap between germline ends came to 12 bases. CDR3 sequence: CASTQESPNYGYTF. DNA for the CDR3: TGTGCCAGCACTCAGGAGTCTCCTAACTATGGCTACACCTTC.

This CDR3 is CASSVDSGANVLTF. CDR3 sequence (DNA): TGTGCCAGCAGCGTAGACTCTGGGGCCAACGTCCTGACTTTC. The chain uses TRBV9 and TRBJ2-6; D is unresolved. Germline CDR1 and CDR2: SGDLS and YYNGEE. The CDR3 is 14 amino acids. Trimming took 0 bases from V and 0 from J, leaving 1 base between them.

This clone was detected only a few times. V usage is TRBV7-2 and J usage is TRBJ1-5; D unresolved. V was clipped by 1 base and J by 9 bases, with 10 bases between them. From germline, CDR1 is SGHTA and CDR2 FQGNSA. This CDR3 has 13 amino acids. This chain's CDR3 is CASSLGSVRPQHF. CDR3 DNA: TGTGCCAGCAGCTTAGGGAGTGTGAGGCCCCAGCATTTT.

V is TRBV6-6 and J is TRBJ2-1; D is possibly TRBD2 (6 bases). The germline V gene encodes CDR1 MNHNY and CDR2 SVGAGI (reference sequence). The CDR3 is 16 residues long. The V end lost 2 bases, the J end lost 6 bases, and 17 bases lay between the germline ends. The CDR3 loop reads CASSYVTGERGNEQFF. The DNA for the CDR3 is TGTGCCAGCAGTTACGTTACGGGAGAAAGGGGCAATGAGCAGTTCTTC.

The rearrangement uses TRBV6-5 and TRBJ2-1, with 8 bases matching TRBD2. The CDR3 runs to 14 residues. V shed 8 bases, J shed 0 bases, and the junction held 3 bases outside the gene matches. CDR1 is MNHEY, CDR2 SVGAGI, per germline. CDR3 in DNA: TGTGCCAGCGGGAGCGGGAGCTCCTACAATGAGCAGTTCTTC. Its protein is CASGSGSSYNEQFF.

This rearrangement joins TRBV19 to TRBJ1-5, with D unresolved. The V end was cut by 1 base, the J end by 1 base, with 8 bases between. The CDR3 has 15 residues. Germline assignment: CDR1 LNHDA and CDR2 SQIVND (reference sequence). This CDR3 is CASSIVVQSNQPQHF. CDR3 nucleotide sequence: TGTGCCAGTAGTATAGTGGTACAGAGCAATCAGCCCCAGCATTTT.

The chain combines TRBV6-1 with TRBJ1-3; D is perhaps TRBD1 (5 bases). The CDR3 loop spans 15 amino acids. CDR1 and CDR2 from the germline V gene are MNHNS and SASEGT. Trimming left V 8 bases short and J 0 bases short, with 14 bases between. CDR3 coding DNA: TGTGCCAGCGGACTAGGGGTTACCTCTGGAAACACCATATATTTT. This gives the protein CASGLGVTSGNTIYF.

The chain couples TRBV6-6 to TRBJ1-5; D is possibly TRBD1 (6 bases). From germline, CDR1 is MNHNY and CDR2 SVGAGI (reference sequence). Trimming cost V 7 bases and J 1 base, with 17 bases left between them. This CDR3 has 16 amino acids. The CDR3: CASKGVPTGSNQPQHF. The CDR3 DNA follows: TGTGCCAGCAAGGGCGTGCCCACAGGGAGCAATCAGCCCCAGCATTTT.

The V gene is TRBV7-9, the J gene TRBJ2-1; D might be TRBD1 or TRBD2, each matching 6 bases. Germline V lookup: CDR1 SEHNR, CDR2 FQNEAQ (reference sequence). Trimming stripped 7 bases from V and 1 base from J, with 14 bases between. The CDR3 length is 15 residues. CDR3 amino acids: CASTTGRISYNEQFF. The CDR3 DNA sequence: TGTGCCAGCACCACAGGGAGGATTTCCTACAATGAGCAGTTCTTC. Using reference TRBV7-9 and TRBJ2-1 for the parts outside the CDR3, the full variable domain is DTGVSQNPRHKITKRGQNVTFRCDPISEHNRLYWYRQTLGQGPEFLTYFQNEAQLEKSRLLSDRFSAERPKGSFSTLEIQRTEQGDSAMYLCASTTGRISYNEQFFGPGTRLTVL.